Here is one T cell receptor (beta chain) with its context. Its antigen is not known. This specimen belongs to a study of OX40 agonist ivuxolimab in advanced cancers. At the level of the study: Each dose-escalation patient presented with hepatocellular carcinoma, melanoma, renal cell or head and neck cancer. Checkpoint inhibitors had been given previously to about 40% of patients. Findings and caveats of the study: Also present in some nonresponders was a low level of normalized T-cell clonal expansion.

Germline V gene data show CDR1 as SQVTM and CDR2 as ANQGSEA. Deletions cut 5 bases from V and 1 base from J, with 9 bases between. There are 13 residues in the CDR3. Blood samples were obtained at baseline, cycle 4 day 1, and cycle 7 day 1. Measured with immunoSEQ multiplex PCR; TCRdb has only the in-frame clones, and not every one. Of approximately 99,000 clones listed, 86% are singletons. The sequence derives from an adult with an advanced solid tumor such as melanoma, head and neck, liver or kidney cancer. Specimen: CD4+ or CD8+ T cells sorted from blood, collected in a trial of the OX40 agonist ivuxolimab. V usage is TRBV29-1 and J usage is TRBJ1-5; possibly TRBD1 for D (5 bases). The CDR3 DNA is TGCAGCGTTAGGCAGGGCAGCAATCAGCCCCAGCATTTT. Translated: CSVRQGSNQPQHF. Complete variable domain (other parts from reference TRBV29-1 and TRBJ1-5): SAVISQKPSRDICQRGTSLTIQCQVDSQVTMMFWYRQQPGQSLTLIATANQGSEATYESGFVIDKFPISRPNLTFSTLTVSNMSPEDSSIYLCSVRQGSNQPQHFGDGTRLSIL.